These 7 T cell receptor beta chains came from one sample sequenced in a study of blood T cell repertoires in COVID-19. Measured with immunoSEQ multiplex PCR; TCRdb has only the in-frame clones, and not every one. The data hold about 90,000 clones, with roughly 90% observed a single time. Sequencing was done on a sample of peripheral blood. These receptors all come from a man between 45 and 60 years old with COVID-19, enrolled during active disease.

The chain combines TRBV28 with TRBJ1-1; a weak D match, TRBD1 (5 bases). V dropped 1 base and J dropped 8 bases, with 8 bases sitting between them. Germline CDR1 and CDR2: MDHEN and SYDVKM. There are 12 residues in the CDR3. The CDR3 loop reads CASSLSGGEAFF. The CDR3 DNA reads TGTGCCAGCAGTTTATCCGGGGGGGAAGCTTTCTTT.

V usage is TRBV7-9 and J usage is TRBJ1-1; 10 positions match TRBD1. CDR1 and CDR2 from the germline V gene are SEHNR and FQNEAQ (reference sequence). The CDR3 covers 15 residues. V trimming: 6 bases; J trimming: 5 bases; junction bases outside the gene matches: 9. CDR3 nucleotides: TGTGCCAGCAGAGAACGACAGGGGGCACAAACTGAAGCTTTCTTT. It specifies CASRERQGAQTEAFF.

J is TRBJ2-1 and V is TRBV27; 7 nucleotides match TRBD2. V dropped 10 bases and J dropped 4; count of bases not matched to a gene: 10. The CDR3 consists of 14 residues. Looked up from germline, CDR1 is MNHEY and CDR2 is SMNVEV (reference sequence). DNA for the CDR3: TGTGCCACCCGGGGAGGGTCTGCGTACAATGAGCAGTTCTTC. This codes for CATRGGSAYNEQFF.

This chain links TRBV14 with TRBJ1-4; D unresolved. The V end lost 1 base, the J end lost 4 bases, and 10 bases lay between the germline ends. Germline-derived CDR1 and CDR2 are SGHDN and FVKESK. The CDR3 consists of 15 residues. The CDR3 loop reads CASSQVSSGNEKLFF. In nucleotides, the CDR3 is TGTGCCAGCAGCCAAGTAAGCAGCGGTAATGAAAAACTGTTTTTT.

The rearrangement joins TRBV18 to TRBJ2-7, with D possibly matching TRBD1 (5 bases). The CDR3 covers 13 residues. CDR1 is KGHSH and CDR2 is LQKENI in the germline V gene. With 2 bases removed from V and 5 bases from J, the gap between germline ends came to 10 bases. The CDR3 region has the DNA TGTGCCAGCTCACCAAGGGTCAGGGACGAGCAGTACTTC. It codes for CASSPRVRDEQYF.

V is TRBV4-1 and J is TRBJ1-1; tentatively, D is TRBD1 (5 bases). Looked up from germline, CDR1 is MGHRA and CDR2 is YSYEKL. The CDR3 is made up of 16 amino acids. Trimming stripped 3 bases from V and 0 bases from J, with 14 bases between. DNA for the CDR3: TGCGCCAGCAGCCATCGAGAGGACACCTTGAACACTGAAGCTTTCTTT. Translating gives CASSHREDTLNTEAFF.

The CDR3 spells CASSPVPSSSGGSDTQYF. The CDR3 nucleotides are TGCGCCAGCAGCCCTGTACCTAGCTCTAGCGGGGGGTCAGATACGCAGTATTTT. The chain recombines TRBV5-1 with TRBJ2-3; 11 bases are a match to TRBD2. This CDR3 has 18 residues. V lost 4 bases, J lost 4 bases, and 14 bases stayed unmatched. Germline CDR1 reads SGHRS; CDR2 reads YFSETQ.